The 15 T cell receptor beta chains in this list originate from one sample, sequenced in a study of blood T cell repertoires in COVID-19. Only in-frame clones appear in the TCRdb table, and some are missing; sequencing was by immunoSEQ multiplex PCR. The sample records over 600,000 clones, 75% to 90% being singletons. Sequences were obtained from peripheral blood. The receptors shown here come from a woman younger than 30 with acute or convalescent COVID-19.

The chain recombines TRBV5-1 with TRBJ2-3, with no clear D. CDR1 and CDR2 (germline): SGHRS, YFSETQ. This CDR3 is built from 13 residues. The ends were cut back, 4 bases at V and 0 bases at J, with 6 bases in the middle. CDR3 DNA sequence: TGCGCCAGCAGCCCCGTTAGCACAGATACGCAGTATTTT. Translating it yields CASSPVSTDTQYF.

This clone was detected once. CDR3 nucleotides: TGTGCCAGCAATGGCAAAACCTCCCAGGGCAATCAGCCCCAGCATTTT. It is translated as CASNGKTSQGNQPQHF. This rearrangement joins TRBV2 to TRBJ1-5; no reliable D call. The CDR3 length is 16 residues. V was pared by 7 bases and J by 2 bases, with 18 bases between. Per the germline V gene, CDR1 is SNHLY and CDR2 is FYNNEI.

The V call is TRBV4-1, the J call TRBJ1-5; D is perhaps TRBD1 (6 bases). The CDR3 runs 18 residues. V shed 1 base and J shed 0 bases, with 16 bases lying between them. The germline CDR1 and CDR2 sequences are MGHRA and YSYEKL. The CDR3, as DNA: TGCGCCAGCAGCCAAGTGGGGCGGCAGGGGTATAGCAATCAGCCCCAGCATTTT. It translates to CASSQVGRQGYSNQPQHF.

The chain joins TRBV9 to TRBJ2-1; 9 positions match TRBD2. In germline, CDR1 is SGDLS, CDR2 YYNGEE. The CDR3 contains 16 residues. The ends lost 0 bases at V and 12 bases at J; junction bases unmatched: 13. DNA of the CDR3: TGTGCCAGCAGCGTAGGAGCGGGGGGCCCCTCCATCAGGCAGTTCTTC. Encoded protein: CASSVGAGGPSIRQFF.

The V gene is TRBV29-1, the J gene TRBJ1-2; D unclear. There are 14 residues in the CDR3. V lost 3 bases and J 6 bases, leaving 17 bases between the germline ends. CDR1 is SQVTM and CDR2 is ANQGSEA in the germline V gene. CDR3 region: CSVDGSRGIHGYTF. DNA for the CDR3: TGCAGCGTTGACGGTAGCAGAGGAATCCATGGCTACACCTTC.

The chain combines TRBV27 with TRBJ1-6; a weak D match, TRBD1 (6 bases). There are 16 residues in the CDR3. Per the germline V gene, CDR1 is MNHEY and CDR2 is SMNVEV (reference sequence). With 3 bases removed from V and 1 base from J, the gap between germline ends came to 10 bases. In DNA form, the CDR3 reads TGTGCCAGCAGTTTGGCAGGGGCTTCCTATAATTCACCCCTCCACTTT. Protein product: CASSLAGASYNSPLHF.

This rearrangement joins TRBV24-1 to TRBJ2-7; 8 bases are a match to TRBD1. V lost 7 bases, J lost 6 bases, and 7 bases stayed unmatched. The CDR3 totals 13 residues. CDR1 and CDR2 (germline): KGHDR, SFDVKD. This chain's CDR3 is CATSRQGSGEQYF. The CDR3, as DNA: TGTGCCACCAGCCGACAGGGGAGCGGCGAGCAGTACTTC.

The chain is built from TRBV2 and TRBJ1-3, with 8 bases matching TRBD1. Per the germline V gene, CDR1 is SNHLY and CDR2 is FYNNEI. J lost 2 bases, V lost 6 bases, and 6 bases had no gene match. CDR3 size: 15 residues. The DNA for the CDR3 is TGTGCCAGCAGGGAGCAGGGGGCTCCTGGAAACACCATATATTTT. As protein: CASREQGAPGNTIYF.

The V and J genes are TRBV7-3 and TRBJ2-6; D is uncertain. The CDR3 sequence is 15 residues long. The V end lost 1 base, the J end lost 3 bases, and 7 bases lay between the germline ends. Per the germline V gene, CDR1 is SGHTA and CDR2 is FQGTGA. The DNA for the CDR3 is TGTGCCAGCAGCTTAAGTGGCGGTGGGGCCAACGTCCTGACTTTC. This sequence encodes CASSLSGGGANVLTF.

This rearrangement joins TRBV6-1 to TRBJ1-2; 8 nucleotides align to TRBD1. V lost 2 bases to trimming and J lost 5 bases; unmatched junction nucleotides: 7. The CDR3 length is 15 residues. Germline loops: CDR1 MNHNS, CDR2 SASEGT. CDR3 protein: CASSEYDRGPYGYTF. As DNA, the CDR3 is TGTGCCAGCAGTGAATACGACAGGGGACCTTATGGCTACACCTTC.

The CDR3 coding sequence is TGTGCCAGCAGCTTATCCCGGGACTTGAATGAGCAGTTCTTC. This codes for CASSLSRDLNEQFF. The rearrangement uses TRBV7-2 and TRBJ2-1, with D possibly TRBD2 on 6 matching bases. CDR3 length equals 14 residues. Germline CDR1 reads SGHTA; CDR2 reads FQGNSA. Trimming shortened V by 2 bases and J by 7 bases, and 12 bases separated the two germline ends.

The J gene is TRBJ1-1, the V gene TRBV4-2; perhaps TRBD1 as D (6 bases). Germline-derived CDR1 and CDR2 are LGHNA and YNFKEQ. Trimming cost V 6 bases and J 0 bases, with 20 bases left between them. The CDR3 runs 17 residues. The CDR3 DNA is TGTGCCAGCAGGGATCTAGGGGGTGGGGGAATGAACACTGAAGCTTTCTTT. Amino acids: CASRDLGGGGMNTEAFF.

The gene calls are TRBV5-5 and TRBJ1-1, with D possibly matching TRBD1 (5 bases). From germline, CDR1 is SGHKS and CDR2 YYEKEE (reference sequence). V dropped 4 bases and J dropped 0 bases, with 10 bases sitting between them. The CDR3 consists of 14 residues. The CDR3 here is CASSLTALNTEAFF. The CDR3, as DNA: TGTGCCAGCAGCCTGACAGCGTTGAACACTGAAGCTTTCTTT.

The rearrangement links TRBV19 to TRBJ1-1, with 10 bases identical to TRBD1. CDR1 LNHDA and CDR2 SQIVND come from the germline V gene (reference sequence). The CDR3 runs to 15 residues. The CDR3 loop is CGTGTGVSVSTEAFF. In DNA form, the CDR3 reads TGTGGTACCGGGACAGGGGTGAGTGTGAGCACTGAAGCTTTCTTT. The whole variable domain, filled in from reference TRBV19 and TRBJ1-1, reads DGGITQSPKYLFRKEGQNVTLSCEQNLNHDAMYWYRQDPGQGLRLIYYSQIVNDFQKGDIAEGYSVSREKKESFPLTVTSAQKNPTAFYLCGTGTGVSVSTEAFFGQGTRLTVV.

The rearrangement uses TRBV5-1 and TRBJ1-2, with 7 bases identical to TRBD1. Trimming at V came to 5 bases and at J to 3 bases, leaving 1 base not matched to a gene. In germline, CDR1 is SGHRS, CDR2 YFSETQ. This CDR3 region has 12 residues. The CDR3 spells CASSDRDYGYTF. CDR3 sequence (DNA): TGCGCCAGCAGTGACAGGGACTATGGCTACACCTTC.